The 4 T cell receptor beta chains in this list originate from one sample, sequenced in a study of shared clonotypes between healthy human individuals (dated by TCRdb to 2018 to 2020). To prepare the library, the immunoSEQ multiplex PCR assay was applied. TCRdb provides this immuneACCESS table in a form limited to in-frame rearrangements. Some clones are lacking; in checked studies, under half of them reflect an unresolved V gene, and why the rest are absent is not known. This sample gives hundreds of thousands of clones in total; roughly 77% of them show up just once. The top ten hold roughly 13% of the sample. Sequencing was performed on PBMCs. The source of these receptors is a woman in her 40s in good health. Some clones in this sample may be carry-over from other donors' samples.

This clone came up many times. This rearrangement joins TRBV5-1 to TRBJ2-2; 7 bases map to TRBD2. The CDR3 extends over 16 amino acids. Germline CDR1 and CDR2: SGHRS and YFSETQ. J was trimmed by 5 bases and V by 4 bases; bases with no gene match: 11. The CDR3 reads CASSPRRAGDTGELFF. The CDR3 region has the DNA TGCGCCAGCAGCCCGCGTCGGGCGGGAGATACCGGGGAGCTGTTTTTT.

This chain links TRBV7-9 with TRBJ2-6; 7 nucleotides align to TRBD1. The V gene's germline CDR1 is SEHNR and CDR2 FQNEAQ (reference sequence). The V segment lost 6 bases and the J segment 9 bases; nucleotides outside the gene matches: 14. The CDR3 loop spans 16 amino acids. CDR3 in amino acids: CASRLDRVGSGNVLTF. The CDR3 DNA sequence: TGTGCCAGCAGGCTCGACAGGGTGGGATCGGGCAACGTCCTGACTTTC.

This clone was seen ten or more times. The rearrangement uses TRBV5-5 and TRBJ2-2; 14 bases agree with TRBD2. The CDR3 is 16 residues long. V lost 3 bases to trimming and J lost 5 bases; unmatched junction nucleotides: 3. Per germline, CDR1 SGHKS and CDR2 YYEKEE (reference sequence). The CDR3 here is CASSWGLAGATGELFF. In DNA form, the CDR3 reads TGTGCCAGCAGCTGGGGACTAGCGGGAGCAACCGGGGAGCTGTTTTTT.

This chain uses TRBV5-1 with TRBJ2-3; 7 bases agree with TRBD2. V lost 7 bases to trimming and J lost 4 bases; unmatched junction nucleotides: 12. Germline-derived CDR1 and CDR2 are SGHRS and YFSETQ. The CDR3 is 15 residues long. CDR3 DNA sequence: TGCGCCAGCTCTCAGAGCGGAGCGGGGTCAGATACGCAGTATTTT. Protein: CASSQSGAGSDTQYF.